This T cell receptor beta chain was captured in a study of T cell responses to AZD1222 COVID-19 vaccine. About this clone itself: What it binds is unknown.

Study results and limitations: Across spike, vaccine-associated CD4 TCRs were found, dominant at 160-218 and 743-854.

This CDR3 is 17 amino acids long. Deletions cut 0 bases from V and 1 base from J, with 16 bases between. CDR1 is SGHRS, CDR2 YFSETQ, per germline. The protocol was immunoSEQ multiplex PCR, while the TCRdb copy is restricted to in-frame clones and leaves out a portion. In the table there are some 120,000 clones, approximately 85% of which are singletons. This sample comprised peripheral blood, obtained on day 0 of AZD1222 vaccination. The chain is built from TRBV5-1 and TRBJ1-2, with a possible D match to TRBD1 (5 bases). The clonotype originates from an adult in good health. The CDR3 loop reads CASSLVPGTYLNYGYTF. CDR3 DNA: TGCGCCAGCAGCTTGGTTCCAGGGACCTACCTTAACTATGGCTACACCTTC.